Below are 20 T cell receptor beta chains sequenced from a single sample in a study of blood T cell repertoires in COVID-19. This table comes from immunoSEQ multiplex PCR, and its TCRdb copy is limited to in-frame clones, with some not included. This table holds 250,000 to 350,000 clones, about 86% found once. Sequencing was performed on peripheral blood. The source of these receptors is a woman aged 30 to 39 who had recovered from COVID-19.

The chain has TRBV30 and TRBJ1-2; D is possibly TRBD1 (5 bases). The CDR3 consists of 15 residues. CDR1 and CDR2 from the germline V gene are GTSNPN and SVGIG (reference sequence). Trimming pared 3 bases from V and 2 bases from J, leaving 16 bases between. CDR3 residues: CAWRERQRPNYGYTF. CDR3 in DNA: TGTGCCTGGAGGGAAAGACAGAGACCCAACTATGGCTACACCTTC. Full variable domain (missing parts from reference TRBV30 and TRBJ1-2): SQTIHQWPATLVQPVGSPLSLECTVEGTSNPNLYWYRQAAGRGLQLLFYSVGIGQISSEVPQNLSASRPQDRQFILSSKKLLLSDSGFYLCAWRERQRPNYGYTFGSGTRLTVV.

The chain employs TRBV5-5 and TRBJ2-1; 12 nucleotides agree with TRBD1. After removal of 4 bases from V and 7 bases from J, the junction contained 9 bases not matched to a gene. There are 16 residues in the CDR3. The germline gives CDR1 SGHKS, CDR2 YYEKEE (reference sequence). CDR3 bases: TGTGCCAGCAGCGACCCCCGGGACAGGGGGCGGAATGAGCAGTTCTTC. Translation gives CASSDPRDRGRNEQFF.

V usage is TRBV6-5 and J usage is TRBJ1-2; no definite D call. Per germline, CDR1 MNHEY and CDR2 SVGAGI. V was shortened by 0 bases and J by 4 bases, with 15 bases between the two germline ends. The CDR3 sequence is 16 residues long. The CDR3 spells CASSYSRPASTYGYTF. CDR3 coding DNA: TGTGCCAGCAGTTACTCGAGGCCAGCTTCCACCTATGGCTACACCTTC.

The chain couples TRBV29-1 to TRBJ2-3; the D gene is possibly TRBD2 (6 bases). The CDR3 extends over 13 amino acids. Germline CDR1 is SQVTM and CDR2 is ANQGSEA. V was pared by 6 bases and J by 2 bases, with 12 bases between. The CDR3 sequence is CSVWDFLTDTQYF. The CDR3 DNA follows: TGCAGCGTCTGGGACTTCCTCACAGATACGCAGTATTTT.

The rearrangement links TRBV4-3 to TRBJ2-5, with D uncertain. Germline assignment: CDR1 LGHNA and CDR2 YSLEER. V was clipped by 4 bases and J by 2 bases, with 8 bases between them. The CDR3 loop spans 13 amino acids. The CDR3 reads CASSLNRQETQYF. The DNA for the CDR3 is TGCGCCAGCAGCCTCAACAGACAAGAGACCCAGTACTTC.

The V and J genes are TRBV19 and TRBJ1-1; D remains ambiguous. Germline V gene sequence: CDR1 LNHDA, CDR2 SQIVND (reference sequence). This CDR3 has 11 residues. Trimming removed 1 base at V and 7 bases at J, with 4 bases between. The DNA for the CDR3 is TGTGCCAGTAGTATAGCAGTTGAAGCTTTCTTT. As protein: CASSIAVEAFF.

J is TRBJ1-1 and V is TRBV29-1; D is undetermined. V shed 4 bases and J shed 0 bases, with 9 bases lying between them. The CDR3 runs to 13 residues. The germline V gene encodes CDR1 SQVTM and CDR2 ANQGSEA. Written as DNA, the CDR3 is TGCAGCGTTGTCCAAAGCATGAACACTGAAGCTTTCTTT. It encodes CSVVQSMNTEAFF.

J is TRBJ2-5 and V is TRBV6-5; a weak D match, TRBD1 (6 bases). This CDR3 contains 14 residues. Looked up from germline, CDR1 is MNHEY and CDR2 is SVGAGI. V was shortened by 8 bases and J by 1 base, with 14 bases between the two germline ends. CDR3 sequence reads: CASGGGSGQETQYF. The CDR3 nucleotides read TGTGCCAGCGGGGGCGGATCCGGCCAAGAGACCCAGTACTTC.

This chain uses TRBV28 with TRBJ1-1, with D maybe TRBD1 (6 bases). Trimming removed 5 bases from V and 6 bases from J, with 10 bases in between. Germline V gives CDR1 MDHEN, CDR2 SYDVKM. The CDR3 is 12 residues long. CDR3 DNA: TGTGCCAGCAGTGCCCCAGGGGCTGAAGCTTTCTTT. Protein: CASSAPGAEAFF.

The chain links TRBV9 to TRBJ2-5; 10 bases fit TRBD2. Per germline, CDR1 SGDLS and CDR2 YYNGEE. V gave up 3 bases and J gave up 3 bases; unmatched junction bases: 2. This CDR3 is 14 amino acids long. DNA for the CDR3: TGTGCCAGCAGCGCCGGACTAGCGGAAGAGACCCAGTACTTC. It codes for CASSAGLAEETQYF. Using reference TRBV9 and TRBJ2-5 for the parts outside the CDR3, the full variable domain is DSGVTQTPKHLITATGQRVTLRCSPRSGDLSVYWYQQSLDQGLQFLIQYYNGEERAKGNILERFSAQQFPDLHSELNLSSLELGDSALYFCASSAGLAEETQYFGPGTRLLVL.

This rearrangement joins TRBV5-1 to TRBJ2-7; 8 bases agree with TRBD1. The trim removed 3 bases at V and 3 bases at J, leaving 8 bases unmatched. This CDR3 is 15 amino acids long. The germline gives CDR1 SGHRS, CDR2 YFSETQ. The DNA of the CDR3 is TGCGCCAGCAGCTCGGGACAGGTCTGGGGCTACGAGCAGTACTTC. This translates into CASSSGQVWGYEQYF. The whole variable domain, remainder taken from reference TRBV5-1 and TRBJ2-7, is KAGVTQTPRYLIKTRGQQVTLSCSPISGHRSVSWYQQTPGQGLQFLFEYFSETQRNKGNFPGRFSGRQFSNSRSEMNVSTLELGDSALYLCASSSGQVWGYEQYFGPGTRLTVT.

Only one count was recorded for this clone. The chain couples TRBV19 to TRBJ2-2; 10 positions agree with TRBD1. The CDR3 extends over 18 amino acids. V shed 6 bases and J 0 bases; nucleotides not matched to a gene: 10. CDR1 LNHDA and CDR2 SQIVND come from the germline V gene (reference sequence). The CDR3 loop is CASRPGQGPFANTGELFF. The CDR3 nucleotides are TGTGCCAGTAGACCGGGACAGGGGCCGTTCGCGAACACCGGGGAGCTGTTTTTT.

This chain uses TRBV19 with TRBJ2-7, with 7 bases fitting TRBD1. Germline-derived CDR1 and CDR2 are LNHDA and SQIVND (reference sequence). Losses at the gene ends were 7 bases for V and 5 bases for J; bases not matched to a gene: 8. The CDR3 runs to 13 residues. This CDR3 is CASTATGTDEQYF. The CDR3 DNA follows: TGTGCCAGTACCGCCACCGGGACAGACGAGCAGTACTTC.

The chain couples TRBV19 to TRBJ2-7; tentative D call: TRBD1 (5 bases). Per the germline V gene, CDR1 is LNHDA and CDR2 is SQIVND (reference sequence). This CDR3 has 15 residues. The germline V and J ends were trimmed by 3 bases and 1 base, with 13 bases remaining between them. The CDR3 here is CASSIAQGRSYEQYF. DNA for the CDR3: TGTGCCAGTAGTATCGCGCAGGGTAGGTCCTACGAGCAGTACTTC.

The chain couples TRBV13 to TRBJ1-4; no clear D gene. CDR3 length: 13 amino acids. V was clipped by 5 bases and J by 4 bases, with 8 bases between them. CDR1 is PRHDT, CDR2 FYEKMQ, per germline (reference sequence). The CDR3 nucleotides read TGTGCCAGCAGCACCGGACTTAATGAAAAACTGTTTTTT. It is translated as CASSTGLNEKLFF.

The V call is TRBV18, the J call TRBJ1-6; D perhaps matches TRBD1 (5 bases). V was cut by 2 bases and J by 8 bases, with 10 bases left in between. Germline V gene sequence: CDR1 KGHSH, CDR2 LQKENI. This CDR3 is 14 amino acids long. CDR3 sequence: CASSPSQGYSPLHF. The CDR3 coding sequence is TGTGCCAGCTCACCAAGCCAGGGTTATTCACCCCTCCACTTT.

This clone was detected only a few times. The chain is built from TRBV6-5 and TRBJ1-2, with a possible D match to TRBD1 (5 bases). Germline values: CDR1 MNHEY, CDR2 SVGAGI. Deletions cut 4 bases from V and 8 bases from J, with 17 bases between. The CDR3 has 14 residues. CDR3 in DNA: TGTGCCAGCAGTTTTAAACAGGATGTCGGCGGCTACACCTTC. Translation gives CASSFKQDVGGYTF.

The V gene is TRBV5-1, the J gene TRBJ2-1; tentatively, D is TRBD2 (5 bases). Germline loops: CDR1 SGHRS, CDR2 YFSETQ. V lost 2 bases and J lost 2, with 8 bases in between. CDR3 length: 14 amino acids. The CDR3 loop reads CASSLLGPYNEQFF. CDR3 in DNA: TGCGCCAGCAGCTTACTAGGCCCCTACAATGAGCAGTTCTTC.

This rearrangement joins TRBV18 to TRBJ2-7, with 10 bases that match TRBD1. V lost 4 bases, J lost 3 bases, and 6 bases stayed unmatched. The CDR3 length is 15 residues. Germline V gives CDR1 KGHSH, CDR2 LQKENI. The CDR3 DNA reads TGTGCCAGCTCACGACAGGGGGCGACCCGCTACGAGCAGTACTTC. It specifies CASSRQGATRYEQYF.

The chain employs TRBV7-2 and TRBJ2-7, with a possible D match to TRBD1 (5 bases). Trimming took off 7 bases at V and 6 bases at J, with 25 bases between the two ends. CDR3 length: 16 residues. CDR1 and CDR2 from the germline V gene are SGHTA and FQGNSA. The CDR3: CASTLSGRATNGEQYF. CDR3 sequence (DNA): TGTGCCAGCACCCTATCGGGCAGGGCCACCAACGGCGAGCAGTACTTC.